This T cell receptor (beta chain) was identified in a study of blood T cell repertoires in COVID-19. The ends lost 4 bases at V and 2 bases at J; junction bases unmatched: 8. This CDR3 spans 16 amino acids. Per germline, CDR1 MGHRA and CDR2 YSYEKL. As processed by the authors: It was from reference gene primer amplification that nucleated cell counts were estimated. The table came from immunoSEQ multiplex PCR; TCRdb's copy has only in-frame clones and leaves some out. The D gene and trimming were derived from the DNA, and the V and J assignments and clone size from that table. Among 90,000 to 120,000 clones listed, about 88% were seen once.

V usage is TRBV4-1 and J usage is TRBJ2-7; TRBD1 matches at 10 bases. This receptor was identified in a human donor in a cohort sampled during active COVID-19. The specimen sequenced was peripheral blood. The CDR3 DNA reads TGCGCCAGCAGCCTGCCGGGACAGGGGAAAACCTACGAGCAGTACTTC. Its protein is CASSLPGQGKTYEQYF.